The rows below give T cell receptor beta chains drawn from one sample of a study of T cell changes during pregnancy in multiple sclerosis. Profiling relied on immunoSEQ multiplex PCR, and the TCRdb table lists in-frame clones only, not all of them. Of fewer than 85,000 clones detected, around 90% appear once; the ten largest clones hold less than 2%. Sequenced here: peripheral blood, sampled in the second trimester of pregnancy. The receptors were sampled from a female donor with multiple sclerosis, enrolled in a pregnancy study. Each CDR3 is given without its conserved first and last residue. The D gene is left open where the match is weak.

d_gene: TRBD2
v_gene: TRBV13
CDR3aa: ASSDGTSGKETQY

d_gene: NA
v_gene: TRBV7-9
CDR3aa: ASSDGLGDQPQH

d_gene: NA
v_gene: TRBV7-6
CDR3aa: ASSLGSTTTNEKLF

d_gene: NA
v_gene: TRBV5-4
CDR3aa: ASSFPAGENTEAF

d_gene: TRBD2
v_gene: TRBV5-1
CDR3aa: ASSWDPGGNIQY

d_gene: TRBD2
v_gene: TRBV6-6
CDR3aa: ASSYLLAGTSYEQY

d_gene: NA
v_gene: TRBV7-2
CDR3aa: ASSFNSGPGNYEQY

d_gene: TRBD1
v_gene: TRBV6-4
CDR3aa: ASSSGGTGEANQPQH

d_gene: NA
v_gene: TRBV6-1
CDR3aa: ASSGGGDYGYT

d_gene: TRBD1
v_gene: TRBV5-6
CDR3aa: ASSLLGGGSQETQY

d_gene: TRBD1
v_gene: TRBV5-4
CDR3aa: ASSFTGGNTGELF

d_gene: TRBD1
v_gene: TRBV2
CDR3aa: ASSRDRHTGELF

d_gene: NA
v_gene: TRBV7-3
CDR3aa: ASSGGTDTQY

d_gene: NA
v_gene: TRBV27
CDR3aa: ASSLGGDTQY